This T cell receptor (beta chain) came from a study of T-cell reconstitution after alpha-beta-depleted transplantation in children. Points from the study as a whole: Certain patients had high TCRbeta diversity at day 60, and it came from recipient T cells and thymic progenitors that survived. One year post-transplant, T-cell counts and diversity were largely derived from T cells produced anew. Expanded clones from the graft, numbering several hundred, reportedly supplied alpha-beta T cells about two months after transplant.

This clonotype appeared many times. Its matching antigen is unknown. Unique molecular identifiers were used to barcode this TCRbeta library. Each CDR3 protein is one row after TCRdb ran MiXCR on the PCR reads. The table includes around 300,000 distinct CDR3 sequences, 10% detected once. The TCR comes from a boy in the first two years of life with acute myeloid leukemia, due to receive a stem cell transplant. The starting material was PBMCs, obtained before TCRalphabeta/CD19-depleted stem cell transplant.

The CDR3 spells CASSLDRQGGSYEQYF. CDR3 sequence (DNA): TGCGCCAGCAGCTTGGACCGACAGGGAGGCTCCTACGAGCAGTACTTC. The chain combines TRBV5-1 with TRBJ2-7, with a possible D match to TRBD1 (7 bases). Trimming cost V 0 bases and J 0 bases, with 13 bases left between them. This CDR3 comprises 16 residues. Looked up from germline, CDR1 is SGHRS and CDR2 is YFSETQ.